This paragraph reports one T cell receptor beta chain. No cognate antigen has been identified for it. No qualities accompany the bases; no much larger clone lies one base away. From the cysteine through the phenylalanine, the CDR3 covers 13 amino acids. Just the 39-base CDR3 DNA is kept, in frame starting at base 1. This specimen's treatment or condition label, per the study, means: oral pan-JAK inhibitor, 5-10 mg twice daily. Lesional scalp punch biopsies and peripheral blood were collected from alopecia areata patients. PBMCs were isolated by density centrifugation and stained for CD3, CD4 and CD8, after which CD4+ and CD8+ T cells were sorted on a FACSAria. These data originate in a study of CD8+ T cells in alopecia areata (dated by TCRdb to the late 2010s). About the investigation overall: Treated patients were enrolled in an open-label pilot trial of oral tofacitinib, 5 to 10 mg twice daily, for moderate-to-severe alopecia areata. Tofacitinib was given for 6 to 18 months, followed by 6 months of follow-up off drug to assess delayed response and recurrence. In treated patients, disease severity was measured using the SALT score, which gives the percentage of scalp surface area affected. High-throughput TCRbeta sequencing was used to examine T cell clonal expansion in alopecia areata in both the C3H/HeJ mouse model and human patients. In humans, TCRbeta sequencing was performed on scalp tissue and on sorted CD4+ and CD8+ peripheral blood T cells from healthy controls and from patients with patchy or totalis/universalis alopecia areata. Patients on tofacitinib were biopsied at baseline and after 4 and 24 weeks of treatment, and several of the patients also had a later scalp biopsy. Scalp clonality was compared among normal scalp (n=4), patchy alopecia areata scalp (n=8), and alopecia totalis/universalis scalp (n=8). RNA was obtained with the PAXgene miRNA kit for fixed scalp, the miRNeasy kit for PBMCs, and the RNeasy kit for mouse skin. Amplification of TCRbeta CDR3 regions was done by immunoSEQ multiplex PCR using 35 Vbeta forward primers and 13 Jbeta reverse primers. The investigation overall reported the following: Many expanded lesional clones were found to persist in scalp and blood during tofacitinib treatment, and relapse after treatment cessation may be partly explained by this persistence. Unlike mouse skin, where gammadelta T cells dominate, normal human skin contains resident alphabeta T cells that get sequenced too, which complicates analysis of the scalp TCR repertoire. Shared TCR sequences between patients were less evident than in mice, which may be partly attributable to HLA diversity in the patient population. Compared with normal scalp, lesional scalp had higher clonality and more expanded CD8+ clones, particularly in alopecia totalis/universalis, a pattern that suggests antigenic drive. Because the treated cohort was small and had just a single nonresponder, larger studies are needed to establish links between baseline CD8+ expansion and response. With tofacitinib, both scalp clonality and the number of expanded CD8+ clones among the top 100 scalp clones went down significantly.

Libraries were made using the immunoSEQ multiplex PCR assay. RNA was extracted from all samples and reverse transcribed into cDNA as template for TCR sequencing. SuperScript III was used for first-strand cDNA synthesis, primed with a 2:1 mix of oligo-dT and random hexamers. Amplification bias was assessed with a synthetic immune receptor repertoire, and residual bias was removed computationally. Regarding the original processing steps: Raw reads were preprocessed for error removal, and CDR3 was defined according to IMGT conventions as running from the conserved cysteine to phenylalanine. To get clonality, Shannon entropy was normalized by log2 of the number of productive unique TCRs and the result was subtracted from 1. CD4 or CD8 identity of scalp clones was inferred by cross-referencing scalp TCRbeta sequences with sorted blood CD4 and CD8 repertoires. TCRdb stores this immuneACCESS table with in-frame sequences only. Part of the clones is absent; in the studies checked, under half of the shortfall reflects unresolved V genes, and no reason is known for the rest. V and J calls and clone size are as listed in that table; D and trimming were resolved from the DNA. The sample table records 150,000 to 200,000 clones; about half of these occur just once. The ten largest clones capture around 10% of the sample.

In this chain, TRBV21-1 is recombined with TRBJ2-5. TRBV21-1 is listed as a pseudogene. This receptor was taken from a human donor with alopecia areata. Sequenced here: CD8+ T cells sorted from blood, sampled around week 53, from a patient treated with tofacitinib. DNA sequence: TGTGCCAGCCCGGATTATGTATGGGAGACCCAGTACTTC. Protein translation: CASPDYVWETQYF.